This T cell receptor beta chain originates from a study of T-cell reconstitution after alpha-beta-depleted transplantation in children. Study results and caveats: Elevated TCRbeta diversity at day 60 was traced, in some patients, to surviving recipient T cells and thymic progenitors. Reports say that about two months after transplant, the alpha-beta T cells came out of several hundred graft clones that had expanded.

CDR3 length equals 12 residues. CDR1 is LNHDA and CDR2 is SQIVND in the germline V gene (reference sequence). The V end lost 10 bases, the J end lost 2 bases, and 12 bases lay between the germline ends. Library preparation (for TCRbeta) was performed with unique molecular identifiers. TCRdb ran MiXCR on the PCR reads and lists one entry per CDR3 protein. The sample holds 900,000 or so distinct CDR3 sequences; 15% to 20% are singletons and the top ten take around 4.5%. Notes on this clonotype: Its antigen is not known.

V is TRBV19 and J is TRBJ2-7; D is perhaps TRBD2 (6 bases). This clonotype originated in a male patient younger than 18 who had a stem cell transplant for acute lymphoblastic leukemia, so the T cells may come from the graft donor. Sequences were derived from PBMCs, mostly from graft donor cells, sampled 360 days after TCRalphabeta/CD19-depleted stem cell transplant. The CDR3, as DNA: TGTGCCACCCTACGGGGGACCTACGAGCAGTACTTC. Translated, it gives CATLRGTYEQYF.